This T cell receptor beta chain was identified during a study of blood T cell repertoires in COVID-19. Study background: COVID-19 samples collected from the United States, Italy and Spain covered acute and convalescent phases. Sources were T cells, B-cell-depleted T cells, or PBMCs; the material itself was cDNA or gDNA.

Per the original data handling: Amplification of reference gene primers was used by the study to estimate nucleated cell counts. Here immunoSEQ multiplex PCR was the method, and the copy in TCRdb shows in-frame clones only, minus some. Clonal size and the V and J genes are those of that table, whereas D and trimming came from the DNA. The sample has roughly 150,000 clones, roughly nine tenths seen once; the top ten hold roughly 3.2%. This CDR3 contains 12 residues. CDR1 is LNHDA, CDR2 SQIVND, per germline (reference sequence). Trimming cost V 7 bases and J 4 bases, with 8 bases left between them. The receptor was isolated from a woman aged 60-70 years with active COVID-19. The specimen sequenced was peripheral blood. The chain links TRBV19 to TRBJ1-5; D remains ambiguous. The CDR3 loop reads CASTDWNQPQHF. DNA for the CDR3: TGTGCCAGTACGGACTGGAATCAGCCCCAGCATTTT.